One and the same sample provided the 6 T cell receptor beta chains below, sequenced in a study of T-cell memory formation after mild COVID-19. TCRdb re-called the 5' RACE reads through MiXCR, storing one row per CDR3 protein. The sample lists under 650,000 distinct CDR3 sequences, approximately 19% occurring once. The sample was PBMCs or a T cell subset sorted from them (not recorded which). These TCRs come from an adult woman who had mild COVID-19 (a few samples of this study predate the infection). Cell type and time point are not known.

V and J are TRBV7-2 and TRBJ2-5; no reliable D call. The V and J ends lost 1 base and 6 bases respectively, with 9 bases between them. The CDR3 has 13 amino acids. Germline loops: CDR1 SGHTA, CDR2 FQGNSA. The CDR3 DNA reads as TGTGCCAGCAGCTTAGGAGATGGACAGACCCAGTACTTC. This gives the protein CASSLGDGQTQYF.

V usage is TRBV7-2 and J usage is TRBJ1-2; D not certain. There are 14 residues in the CDR3. Trimming removed 4 bases at V and 5 bases at J, with 14 bases between. Looked up from germline, CDR1 is SGHTA and CDR2 is FQGNSA. The CDR3 bases are TGTGCCAGCAGCTCAGACATCCCGTATTATGGCTACACCTTC. Residues: CASSSDIPYYGYTF.

J is TRBJ1-5 and V is TRBV5-6; D not resolved. This CDR3 has 14 amino acids. CDR1 is SGHDT and CDR2 is YYEEEE in the germline V gene. V gave up 4 bases and J gave up 0 bases, with 8 bases separating them. CDR3: CASSVQHSNQPQHF. CDR3 nucleotide sequence: TGTGCCAGCAGCGTCCAACATAGCAATCAGCCCCAGCATTTT.

The genes are TRBV6-5 and TRBJ1-1; 7 bases match TRBD1. Germline loops: CDR1 MNHEY, CDR2 SVGAGI. V gave up 9 bases and J gave up 11 bases; unmatched junction bases: 15. The CDR3 covers 13 residues. The CDR3 reads CASAGDSLPRAFF. The CDR3 DNA sequence: TGTGCCAGTGCCGGGGACAGTTTACCGCGGGCTTTCTTT.

The chain links TRBV30 to TRBJ1-2; TRBD1 might be the D (6 bases). V was pared by 4 bases and J by 7 bases, with 16 bases between. The CDR3 is 13 residues long. CDR1 and CDR2 from the germline V gene are GTSNPN and SVGIG (reference sequence). The CDR3 DNA is TGTGCCTGGACCCGTGGGGGCATCGGTGGCTACACCTTC. This encodes CAWTRGGIGGYTF. Drawing the rest from reference TRBV30 and TRBJ1-2, the complete variable domain is SQTIHQWPATLVQPVGSPLSLECTVEGTSNPNLYWYRQAAGRGLQLLFYSVGIGQISSEVPQNLSASRPQDRQFILSSKKLLLSDSGFYLCAWTRGGIGGYTFGSGTRLTVV.

This clonotype was counted only a few times. V and J are TRBV6-5 and TRBJ1-1; a possible D gene is TRBD1 (5 bases). Germline assignment: CDR1 MNHEY and CDR2 SVGAGI. The CDR3 runs to 15 residues. Trimming pared 2 bases from V and 5 bases from J, leaving 15 bases between. In nucleotides, the CDR3 is TGTGCCAGCAGTTACGATGGAGGGGAAAGAACTGAAGCTTTCTTT. Protein: CASSYDGGERTEAFF.